These 4 T cell receptor beta chains share one sample of origin, sequenced in a study of T cells in tuberculosis. Time point defined: new active TB diagnosis, blood taken before or within 7 days of starting treatment. TCRdb keeps only in-frame clones here, not all; method: immunoSEQ multiplex PCR. The data show about 5,000 clones, approximately 97% seen once. The source was PBMCs, collected at tuberculosis diagnosis. These receptor sequences come from an adult with tuberculosis.

The chain joins TRBV6-1 to TRBJ2-7, with D perhaps TRBD1 (5 bases). CDR1 is MNHNS, CDR2 SASEGT, per germline. This CDR3 spans 14 amino acids. Trimming left V 2 bases short and J 2 bases short, with 10 bases between. For the CDR3, the DNA is TGTGCCAGCAGTGAAAAGGGGTTCCCCTACGAGCAGTACTTC. Its protein is CASSEKGFPYEQYF.

V and J are TRBV19 and TRBJ1-1; TRBD1 is a possible D gene (5 bases). Trimming removed 5 bases from V and 3 bases from J, with 19 bases in between. The CDR3 is made up of 16 amino acids. Germline V gene data show CDR1 as LNHDA and CDR2 as SQIVND (reference sequence). In DNA form, the CDR3 reads TGTGCCAGTAGTTTCCCGGGACTGAGAGATGACACTGAAGCTTTCTTT. This sequence encodes CASSFPGLRDDTEAFF.

The rearrangement joins TRBV2 to TRBJ2-1, with 7 bases matching TRBD2. Germline V gene lookup returns CDR1 SNHLY and CDR2 FYNNEI. V trimming: 8 bases; J trimming: 5 bases; junction bases outside the gene matches: 9. The CDR3 runs 14 residues. The CDR3 spells CASWRDYKDNEQFF. The CDR3 DNA sequence: TGTGCCAGCTGGCGGGACTACAAAGACAATGAGCAGTTCTTC.

The chain uses TRBV27 and TRBJ2-1; possibly TRBD2 for D (6 bases). The CDR3 spans 12 residues. V was trimmed by 3 bases and J by 6 bases, leaving 6 bases between them. Germline V lookup: CDR1 MNHEY, CDR2 SMNVEV (reference sequence). The CDR3 coding sequence is TGTGCCAGCAGTTTGGAGGGCAATGAGCAGTTCTTC. It codes for CASSLEGNEQFF.